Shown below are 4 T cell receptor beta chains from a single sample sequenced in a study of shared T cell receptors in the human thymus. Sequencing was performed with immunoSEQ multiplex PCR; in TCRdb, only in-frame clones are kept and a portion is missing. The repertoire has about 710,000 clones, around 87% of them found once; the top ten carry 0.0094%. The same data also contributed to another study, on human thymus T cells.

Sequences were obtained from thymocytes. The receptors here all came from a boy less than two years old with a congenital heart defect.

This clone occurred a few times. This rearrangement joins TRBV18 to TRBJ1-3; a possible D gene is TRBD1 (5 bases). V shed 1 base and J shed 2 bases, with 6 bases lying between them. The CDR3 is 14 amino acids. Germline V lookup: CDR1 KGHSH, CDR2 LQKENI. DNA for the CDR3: TGTGCCAGCTCACCACGGGGGGCTGGAAACACCATATATTTT. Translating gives CASSPRGAGNTIYF.

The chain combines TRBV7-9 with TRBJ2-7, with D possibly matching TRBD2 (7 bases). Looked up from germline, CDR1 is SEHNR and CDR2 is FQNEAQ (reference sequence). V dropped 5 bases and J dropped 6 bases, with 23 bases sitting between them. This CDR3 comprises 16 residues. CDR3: CASSNRSRGAQREQYF. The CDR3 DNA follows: TGTGCCAGCAGCAATAGGTCTCGGGGGGCCCAACGCGAGCAGTACTTC.

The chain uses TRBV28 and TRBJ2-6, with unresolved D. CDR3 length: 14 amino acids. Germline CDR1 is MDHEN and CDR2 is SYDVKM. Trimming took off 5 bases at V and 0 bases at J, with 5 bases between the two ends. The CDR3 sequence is CASSPYSGANVLTF. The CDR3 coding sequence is TGTGCCAGCAGTCCGTACTCTGGGGCCAACGTCCTGACTTTC.

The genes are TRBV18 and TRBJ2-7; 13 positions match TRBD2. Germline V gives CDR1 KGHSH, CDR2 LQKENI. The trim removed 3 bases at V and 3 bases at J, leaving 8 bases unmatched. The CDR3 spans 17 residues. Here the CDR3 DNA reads TGTGCCAGCTCACCTCGCCGAGGACTAGCGGGAGACTACGAGCAGTACTTC. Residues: CASSPRRGLAGDYEQYF.